The 25 T cell receptor beta chains listed next were all sequenced from one sample in a study of T cells in Graves' hyperthyroidism and ophthalmopathy. Amplified TCR beta CDR3 regions derived from RNA transcripts. HTBI primers were employed in a first-round RT-PCR of the TCR CDR3. TCRdb re-derived calls from the multiplex PCR reads in MiXCR, one entry per CDR3 protein. The sample yields about 410,000 distinct CDR3 sequences, about 14% seen once. The sequencing sample was made of blood. The receptors here all came from a young woman with Graves' ophthalmopathy.

This clonotype has at least ten counts. CDR3 loop: CSASGLAGAKATDTQYF. DNA for the CDR3: TGCAGTGCTAGCGGACTAGCGGGGGCCAAAGCCACAGATACGCAGTATTTT. The chain employs TRBV20-1 and TRBJ2-3; the match to TRBD2 covers 13 bases. Trimming at V came to 3 bases and at J to 2 bases, leaving 8 bases not matched to a gene. From germline, CDR1 is DFQATT and CDR2 SNEGSKA (reference sequence). The CDR3 runs 17 residues.

This clonotype showed up many times. This chain connects TRBV28 to TRBJ2-6; D gene ambiguous. V was shortened by 3 bases and J by 0 bases, with 6 bases between the two germline ends. CDR3 length equals 15 residues. Germline CDR1 reads MDHEN; CDR2 reads SYDVKM. CDR3 nucleotides: TGTGCCAGCAGTTTGATGGACTCTGGGGCCAACGTCCTGACTTTC. This translates into CASSLMDSGANVLTF.

The CDR3: CASRGRDNTNEKLFF. CDR3 nucleotide sequence: TGCGCCAGCAGGGGCCGGGATAATACTAATGAAAAACTGTTTTTT. The chain is built from TRBV10-2 and TRBJ1-4; D remains unclear. This CDR3 spans 15 amino acids. V lost 6 bases and J 2 bases, leaving 13 bases between the germline ends. Germline loops: CDR1 WSHSY, CDR2 SAAADI.

This clonotype appeared a few times. Compared with germline, one end of the junction differs, possibly owing to a read error. The chain employs TRBV24-1 and TRBJ2-1; 7 nucleotides agree with TRBD1. CDR1 is KGHDR, CDR2 SFDVKD, per germline. The CDR3 covers 15 residues. This CDR3 is CATSDTGTADNEQFF. The CDR3 DNA reads TGTGCCACTAGTGATACCGGGACAGCCGACAATGAGCAGTTCTTC.

At least ten counts were recorded for this clonotype. J is TRBJ1-2 and V is TRBV12-3 or TRBV12-4; D might be TRBD1 (5 bases). The CDR3 is 15 amino acids. Deletions cut 6 bases from V and 0 bases from J, with 14 bases between. The CDR3 nucleotides are TGTGCCAGCAGCACCTGGGGGACCTCTAACTATGGCTACACCTTC. This sequence encodes CASSTWGTSNYGYTF.

There are many counts of this clonotype. The rearrangement uses TRBV5-1 and TRBJ2-5; TRBD2 matches 7 bases. Trimming took 0 bases from V and 2 from J; bases not matched to a gene: 7. Germline V gene lookup returns CDR1 SGHRS and CDR2 YFSETQ. CDR3 size: 16 residues. The DNA of the CDR3 is TGCGCCAGCAGCTTGGTTGCGGGGGAGGGACAAGAGACCCAGTACTTC. It is translated as CASSLVAGEGQETQYF. Full variable domain (rest looked up from reference TRBV5-1 and TRBJ2-5): KAGVTQTPRYLIKTRGQQVTLSCSPISGHRSVSWYQQTPGQGLQFLFEYFSETQRNKGNFPGRFSGRQFSNSRSEMNVSTLELGDSALYLCASSLVAGEGQETQYFGPGTRLLVL.

V and J are TRBV24-1 and TRBJ1-4; no clear D. The CDR3 is 12 residues long. Trimming removed 8 bases from V and 8 bases from J, with 11 bases in between. Germline V CDR1 and CDR2: KGHDR, SFDVKD. DNA for the CDR3: TGTGCCACCAATTTTCACTCCGAAAAACTGTTTTTT. This encodes CATNFHSEKLFF.

This clonotype was seen repeatedly, ten times or more. The chain links TRBV7-8 to TRBJ2-5; TRBD1 might be the D (5 bases). In germline, CDR1 is SGHVS, CDR2 FQNEAQ. The CDR3 length is 13 residues. Trimming took off 1 base at V and 6 bases at J, with 9 bases between the two ends. The CDR3 DNA is TGTGCCAGCAGCTTAGGACAGTCACAGACCCAGTACTTC. This sequence encodes CASSLGQSQTQYF.

There are many counts of this clonotype. The chain has TRBV7-8 and TRBJ2-7, with 7 nucleotides matching TRBD1. The CDR3 sequence is 13 residues long. The germline gives CDR1 SGHVS, CDR2 FQNEAQ. With 4 bases clipped from V and 5 bases from J, the junction kept 5 bases outside the gene matches. The chain's CDR3 is CASSSQGTHEQYF. Here the CDR3 DNA reads TGTGCCAGCAGCTCACAGGGGACCCACGAGCAGTACTTC.

This clonotype was seen many times. V and J are TRBV14 and TRBJ2-2, with D unresolved. The CDR3 runs to 16 residues. The germline V gene has CDR1 SGHDN and CDR2 FVKESK. V was pared by 2 bases and J by 5 bases, with 15 bases between. Here the CDR3 DNA reads TGTGCCAGCAGCCAACCCCCGGGTTTGGGGACCGGGGAGCTGTTTTTT. The encoded protein is CASSQPPGLGTGELFF.

A remark on this clonotype: This clone may be a read error of a much larger clone one base away. The chain recombines TRBV5-1 with TRBJ2-5; the D is unclear. This CDR3 region has 12 residues. From germline, CDR1 is SGHRS and CDR2 YFSETQ. The CDR3 DNA follows: TGCGCCAGCGGCTTGACCAATTTGGTTCAGTACTTC. It is translated as CASGLTNLVQYF.

In this sample, this clonotype turned up a few times. The chain carries TRBV19 and TRBJ2-1; 10 bases align to TRBD1. Per germline, CDR1 LNHDA and CDR2 SQIVND (reference sequence). V lost 9 bases, J lost 4 bases, and 9 bases stayed unmatched. This CDR3 has 15 residues. CDR3 residues: CASQRQGAGYNEQFF. Written as DNA, the CDR3 is TGTGCCAGCCAGAGACAGGGGGCCGGATACAATGAGCAGTTCTTC.

This clonotype occurred many times. The V call is TRBV5-7, the J call TRBJ2-2; the match to TRBD1 covers 7 bases. TRBV5-7 is given ORF status, its function remaining uncertain. After removal of 4 bases from V and 7 bases from J, the junction contained 19 bases not matched to a gene. The CDR3 length is 18 residues. CDR3 loop: CASSARIMGQLSIGELFF. Written as DNA, the CDR3 is TGTGCCAGCAGCGCGAGGATCATGGGACAGCTTTCTATCGGGGAGCTGTTTTTT.

This rearrangement joins TRBV27 to TRBJ2-7; 7 bases are shared with TRBD1. Germline-derived CDR1 and CDR2 are MNHEY and SMNVEV (reference sequence). This CDR3 comprises 14 residues. V lost 5 bases to trimming and J lost 5 bases; unmatched junction nucleotides: 9. CDR3: CASSTYRGEDEQYF. CDR3 in DNA: TGTGCCAGCAGTACCTACAGGGGAGAGGACGAGCAGTACTTC.

The V call is TRBV29-1, the J call TRBJ2-5, with D unclear. With 1 base removed from V and 2 bases from J, the gap between germline ends came to 8 bases. CDR1 is SQVTM, CDR2 ANQGSEA, per germline. The CDR3 sequence is 13 residues long. CDR3 protein: CSVEVDGQETQYF. CDR3 coding DNA: TGCAGCGTTGAAGTGGACGGACAAGAGACCCAGTACTTC. Together with reference TRBV29-1 and TRBJ2-5, the CDR3 gives the full variable domain: SAVISQKPSRDICQRGTSLTIQCQVDSQVTMMFWYRQQPGQSLTLIATANQGSEATYESGFVIDKFPISRPNLTFSTLTVSNMSPEDSSIYLCSVEVDGQETQYFGPGTRLLVL.

Note on this clonotype: A read error may explain this, as a much larger clone is one base away. Likely a read error: the CDR3 ends without its conserved phenylalanine or tryptophan. The V gene is TRBV7-9, the J gene TRBJ2-5; 7 nucleotides match TRBD1. The CDR3 is 16 residues long. CDR1 and CDR2 from the germline V gene are SEHNR and FQNEAQ (reference sequence). V shed 5 bases, J shed 1 base, and the junction held 10 bases outside the gene matches. The CDR3 here is CASSARDRGGQETQYL. Here the CDR3 DNA reads TGTGCCAGCAGCGCCCGGGACAGAGGGGGCCAAGAGACCCAGTACCTC.

This clonotype was observed a few times. The chain couples TRBV27 to TRBJ2-4; TRBD1 agrees at 7 bases. This CDR3 is 19 amino acids long. Germline V gene data show CDR1 as MNHEY and CDR2 as SMNVEV (reference sequence). The J segment lost 0 bases and the V segment lost 3 bases, leaving 14 bases of the junction unmatched. DNA of the CDR3: TGTGCCAGCAGTTTCTCCGACAGGGACGCAAGACTAGCCAAAAACATTCAGTACTTC. Translated: CASSFSDRDARLAKNIQYF.

This clonotype occurred a few times. The chain combines TRBV27 with TRBJ2-6; D possibly uses TRBD1 or TRBD2 (5 bases each). This CDR3 has 13 amino acids. Between the trimmed V and J ends, which lost 5 bases and 11 bases, there was a span of 13 bases. Germline-derived CDR1 and CDR2 are MNHEY and SMNVEV (reference sequence). The CDR3 nucleotides are TGTGCCAGCAGTCCCGCCGGGACGGACGTCCTGACTTTC. Translating it yields CASSPAGTDVLTF.

To note about this clonotype: A much larger clone lies a single base off, so this may be a read error. The CDR3 DNA reads TGCGCCAGCAGCTTGGCCCCCGGACAGCGTAACAATGAGCAGCTCTTC. Residues: CASSLAPGQRNNEQLF. This chain links TRBV5-1 with TRBJ2-1, with D perhaps TRBD1 (6 bases). The CDR3 is made up of 16 amino acids. The germline CDR1 and CDR2 sequences are SGHRS and YFSETQ.

This clonotype was seen ten or more times. The chain links TRBV30 to TRBJ1-1; no firm D call. Between the trimmed V and J ends, which lost 4 bases and 3 bases, there was a span of 9 bases. Germline CDR1 and CDR2: GTSNPN and SVGIG (reference sequence). This CDR3 is built from 12 residues. Written as DNA, the CDR3 is TGTGCCTGGATTGGCCGATACACTGAAGCTTTCTTT. It specifies CAWIGRYTEAFF.

At least ten counts were recorded for this clonotype. The chain employs TRBV18 and TRBJ2-3; D ambiguous. This CDR3 has 16 amino acids. Germline V gene data show CDR1 as KGHSH and CDR2 as LQKENI. Trimming pared 4 bases from V and 0 bases from J, leaving 14 bases between. This chain's CDR3 is CASSRMRSHSTDTQYF. The CDR3 coding sequence is TGTGCCAGCTCACGAATGAGATCCCATAGCACAGATACGCAGTATTTT. The complete variable domain, with remaining parts taken from reference TRBV18 and TRBJ2-3, reads NAGVMQNPRHLVRRRGQEARLRCSPMKGHSHVYWYRQLPEEGLKFMVYLQKENIIDESGMPKERFSAEFPKEGPSILRIQQVVRGDSAAYFCASSRMRSHSTDTQYFGPGTRLTVL.

This clonotype has a count of ten or more. The rearrangement links TRBV30 to TRBJ2-3, with no clear D. The CDR3 covers 12 residues. Germline values: CDR1 GTSNPN, CDR2 SVGIG (reference sequence). Trimming took 0 bases from V and 3 from J, leaving 4 bases between them. The CDR3 loop is CAWSVVTDTQYF. DNA of the CDR3: TGTGCCTGGAGTGTAGTTACAGATACGCAGTATTTT. The full variable domain, in which reference TRBV30 and TRBJ2-3 provide the parts outside the CDR3, is SQTIHQWPATLVQPVGSPLSLECTVEGTSNPNLYWYRQAAGRGLQLLFYSVGIGQISSEVPQNLSASRPQDRQFILSSKKLLLSDSGFYLCAWSVVTDTQYFGPGTRLTVL.

This clonotype has more than one count but fewer than ten. DNA for the CDR3: TGTGCCAGCAGCTCCTACCGGGAGGTCTATGGCTACACCTTC. Its translation is CASSSYREVYGYTF. V and J are TRBV13 and TRBJ1-2; unclear D gene. Trimming removed 4 bases from V and 4 bases from J, with 13 bases in between. Germline CDR1 and CDR2: PRHDT and FYEKMQ (reference sequence). The CDR3 sequence is 14 residues long.

This clonotype has at least ten counts. The rearrangement joins TRBV30 to TRBJ2-4; D is uncertain. This CDR3 is 13 amino acids long. CDR1 is GTSNPN and CDR2 is SVGIG in the germline V gene (reference sequence). The V gene lost 4 bases and the J gene lost 0 bases, with 7 bases spanning the gap. CDR3 DNA sequence: TGTGCCTGGATTCAGCTAGCCAAAAACATTCAGTACTTC. Translating it yields CAWIQLAKNIQYF. Looking up the rest from reference TRBV30 and TRBJ2-4 gives the full variable domain: SQTIHQWPATLVQPVGSPLSLECTVEGTSNPNLYWYRQAAGRGLQLLFYSVGIGQISSEVPQNLSASRPQDRQFILSSKKLLLSDSGFYLCAWIQLAKNIQYFGAGTRLSVL.

This clonotype was observed a handful of times. One junction end disagrees with the germline gene, perhaps due to a read error. The chain recombines TRBV18 with TRBJ1-4, with D maybe TRBD1 (5 bases). The CDR3 has 14 residues. CDR1 is KGHSH and CDR2 is LQKENI in the germline V gene. The CDR3 DNA is TGTGCCAGCTCGCTAGGGGCAACTAATGAAAAACCGTTTTTT. Its protein is CASSLGATNEKPFF.